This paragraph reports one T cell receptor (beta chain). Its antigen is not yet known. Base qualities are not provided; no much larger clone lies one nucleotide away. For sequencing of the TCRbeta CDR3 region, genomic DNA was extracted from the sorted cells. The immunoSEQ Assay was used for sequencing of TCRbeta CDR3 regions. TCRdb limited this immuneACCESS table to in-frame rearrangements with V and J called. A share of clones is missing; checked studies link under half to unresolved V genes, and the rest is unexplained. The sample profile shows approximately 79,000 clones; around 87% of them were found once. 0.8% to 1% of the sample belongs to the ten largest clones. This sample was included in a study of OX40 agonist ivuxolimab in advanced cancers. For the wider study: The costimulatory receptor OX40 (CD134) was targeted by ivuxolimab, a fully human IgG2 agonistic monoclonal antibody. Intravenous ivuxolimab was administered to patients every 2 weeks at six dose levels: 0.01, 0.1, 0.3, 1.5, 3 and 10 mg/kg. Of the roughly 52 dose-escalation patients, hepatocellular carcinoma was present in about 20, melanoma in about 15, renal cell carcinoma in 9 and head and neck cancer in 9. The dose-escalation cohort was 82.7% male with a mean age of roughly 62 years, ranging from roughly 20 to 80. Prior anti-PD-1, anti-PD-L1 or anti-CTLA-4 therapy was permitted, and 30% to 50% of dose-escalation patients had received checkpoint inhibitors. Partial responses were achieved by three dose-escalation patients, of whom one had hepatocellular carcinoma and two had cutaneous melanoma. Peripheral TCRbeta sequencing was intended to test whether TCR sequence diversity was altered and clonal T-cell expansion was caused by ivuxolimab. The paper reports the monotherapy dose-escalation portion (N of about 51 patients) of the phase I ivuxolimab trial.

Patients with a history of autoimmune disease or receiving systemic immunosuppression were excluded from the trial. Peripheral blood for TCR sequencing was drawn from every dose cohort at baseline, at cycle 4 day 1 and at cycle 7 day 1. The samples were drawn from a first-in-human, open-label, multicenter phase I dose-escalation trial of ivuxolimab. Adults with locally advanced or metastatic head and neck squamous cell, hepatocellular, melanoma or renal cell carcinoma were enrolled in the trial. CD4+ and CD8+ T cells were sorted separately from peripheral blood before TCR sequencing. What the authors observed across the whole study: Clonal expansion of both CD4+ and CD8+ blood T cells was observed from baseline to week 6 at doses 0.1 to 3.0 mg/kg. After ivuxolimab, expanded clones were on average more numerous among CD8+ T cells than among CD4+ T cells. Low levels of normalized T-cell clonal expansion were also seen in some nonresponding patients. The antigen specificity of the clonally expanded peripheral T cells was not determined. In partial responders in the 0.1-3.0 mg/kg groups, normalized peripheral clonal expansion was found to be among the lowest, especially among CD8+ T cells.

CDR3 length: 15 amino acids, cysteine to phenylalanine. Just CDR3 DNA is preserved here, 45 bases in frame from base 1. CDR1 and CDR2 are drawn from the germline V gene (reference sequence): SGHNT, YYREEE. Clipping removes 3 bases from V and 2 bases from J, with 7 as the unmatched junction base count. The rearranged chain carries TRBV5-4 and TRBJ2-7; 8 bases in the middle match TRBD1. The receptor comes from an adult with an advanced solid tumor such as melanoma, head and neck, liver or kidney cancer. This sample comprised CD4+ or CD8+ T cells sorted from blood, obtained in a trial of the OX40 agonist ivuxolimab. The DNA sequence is TGTGCCAGCAGCTCGGCGCTGACAGGGGCCTACGAGCAGTACTTC. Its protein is CASSSALTGAYEQYF.